This T cell receptor beta chain originates from a study of early T cells in non-severe SARS-CoV-2 infection. Germline V gene sequence: CDR1 SGHTA, CDR2 FQGNSA. V lost 5 bases, J lost 5 bases, and 18 bases lay in between. This CDR3 has 15 amino acids. This clonotype was detected once. Unique molecular identifiers were affixed to single, distinct cDNA molecules. TCRdb independently ran MiXCR on the 5' RACE reads; one entry per CDR3 protein. The sample carries tens of thousands of distinct CDR3 sequences, around 21% recorded once. The specimen comprised whole blood, sampled at baseline. The V gene is TRBV7-2, the J gene TRBJ2-5; D may be TRBD2 (6 bases). The sequence derives from an adult who was a healthcare worker with PCR-confirmed SARS-CoV-2 infection or an uninfected control (not recorded which). The CDR3 spells CASSPPGAGGETQYF. The CDR3 DNA follows: TGTGCCAGCAGCCCTCCGGGAGCCGGCGGGGAGACCCAGTACTTC.